The source of this TCR beta chain is a study of OX40 agonist ivuxolimab in advanced cancers. Study information: In three patients, partial responses were observed, one with hepatocellular carcinoma and two with cutaneous melanoma.

The CDR3 extends over 15 amino acids. In germline, CDR1 is SGDLS, CDR2 YYNGEE. V lost 0 bases and J lost 1, with 9 bases in between. This clone was recorded only once. Libraries were prepared by immunoSEQ multiplex PCR; TCRdb keeps only in-frame clonotypes and omits some of them. This sample has 80,000 to 95,000 clones, with around 80% found just once. The source is an adult with an advanced solid tumor such as melanoma, head and neck, liver or kidney cancer. The rearrangement links TRBV9 to TRBJ2-3; tentatively, D is TRBD2 (6 bases). The sequences come from CD4+ or CD8+ T cells sorted from blood, collected in a trial of the OX40 agonist ivuxolimab. CDR3 sequence: CASSVGPGGTDTQYF. In DNA form, the CDR3 reads TGTGCCAGCAGCGTAGGGCCGGGGGGCACAGATACGCAGTATTTT. The entire variable domain, with the rest obtained from reference TRBV9 and TRBJ2-3, is as follows: DSGVTQTPKHLITATGQRVTLRCSPRSGDLSVYWYQQSLDQGLQFLIQYYNGEERAKGNILERFSAQQFPDLHSELNLSSLELGDSALYFCASSVGPGGTDTQYFGPGTRLTVL.